The next 20 T cell receptor beta chains were all read from a single sample in a study of blood T cell repertoires in COVID-19. Clones were read by immunoSEQ multiplex PCR, and TCRdb kept only the in-frame ones, dropping some. The sample lists around 180,000 clones; under 85% were seen once. Sample: peripheral blood. These receptors originate from an elderly woman with acute or convalescent COVID-19.

This rearrangement joins TRBV2 to TRBJ1-2; D not certain. The CDR3 runs to 13 residues. Trimming stripped 7 bases from V and 8 bases from J, with 17 bases between. Per germline, CDR1 SNHLY and CDR2 FYNNEI. CDR3 bases: TGTGCCAGCAAGGAGGGAGTCGAGGACGGCTACACCTTC. Translating it yields CASKEGVEDGYTF.

The CDR3 nucleotides read TGCAGCGTTGATGGGACAGAGTACTATGGCTACACCTTC. It is translated as CSVDGTEYYGYTF. V and J are TRBV29-1 and TRBJ1-2; 7 bases align to TRBD1. Unmatched junction bases numbered 4, after V lost 3 bases and J lost 3 bases. The CDR3 contains 13 residues. Per germline, CDR1 SQVTM and CDR2 ANQGSEA.

The gene calls are TRBV12-3 or TRBV12-4 and TRBJ1-1; TRBD1 is a possible D gene (5 bases). V was clipped by 8 bases and J by 7 bases, with 11 bases between them. The CDR3 covers 11 residues. Written as DNA, the CDR3 is TGTGCCAGCTTGGGGCGAGGTGAAGCTTTCTTT. This codes for CASLGRGEAFF.

This chain links TRBV6-4 with TRBJ2-1; 11 positions match TRBD2. The CDR3 loop spans 14 amino acids. V was clipped by 8 bases and J by 5 bases; unmatched bases: 5. From germline, CDR1 is MRHNA and CDR2 SNTAGT. CDR3 residues: CASALAGGHNEQFF. The CDR3 nucleotides read TGTGCCAGCGCTCTAGCGGGAGGCCACAATGAGCAGTTCTTC.

This chain joins TRBV7-9 and TRBJ2-5, with 10 nucleotides matching TRBD1. The CDR3 is made up of 17 amino acids. From germline, CDR1 is SEHNR and CDR2 FQNEAQ (reference sequence). The J segment lost 3 bases and the V segment lost 1 base, leaving 8 bases of the junction unmatched. The CDR3 region has the DNA TGTGCCAGCAGCTTAGGATTCGGGACAGGGGTTGAAGAGACCCAGTACTTC. This codes for CASSLGFGTGVEETQYF.

This chain uses TRBV7-9 with TRBJ2-7; a possible D gene is TRBD1 (5 bases). The CDR3 contains 15 residues. The V and J ends lost 7 bases and 3 bases respectively, with 19 bases between them. Germline V gene lookup returns CDR1 SEHNR and CDR2 FQNEAQ (reference sequence). CDR3 protein: CASTHPDRRNYEQYF. The CDR3 nucleotides are TGTGCCAGCACCCACCCCGACAGAAGAAACTACGAGCAGTACTTC.

The V and J genes are TRBV5-1 and TRBJ2-3; TRBD2 might be the D (5 bases). The V end was cut by 2 bases, the J end by 0 bases, with 10 bases between. CDR3 size: 15 residues. Germline lookup yields CDR1 SGHRS and CDR2 YFSETQ. The chain's CDR3 is CASSFLAPSTDTQYF. The CDR3 nucleotides are TGCGCCAGCAGCTTTCTAGCTCCTAGCACAGATACGCAGTATTTT.

The V call is TRBV20-1, the J call TRBJ1-4; no clear D. Trimming took 7 bases from V and 6 from J, leaving 9 bases between them. Germline V gene data show CDR1 as DFQATT and CDR2 as SNEGSKA (reference sequence). The CDR3 is made up of 11 amino acids. In DNA, the CDR3 is TGCAGTGGAGGGTTTGATGAAAAACTGTTTTTT. Protein: CSGGFDEKLFF.

V is TRBV27 and J is TRBJ2-7, with 8 bases aligning to TRBD1. This CDR3 is built from 16 residues. J gave up 6 bases and V 1 base, and 11 bases lay outside the gene matches. Germline values: CDR1 MNHEY, CDR2 SMNVEV (reference sequence). DNA for the CDR3: TGTGCCAGCAGTTTATACACGGGACAGGAGGGGCGCGAGCAGTACTTC. Translating gives CASSLYTGQEGREQYF.

The chain employs TRBV4-2 and TRBJ2-7; 11 bases align to TRBD2. The CDR3 consists of 18 residues. Trimming took 0 bases from V and 13 from J; bases not matched to a gene: 20. Germline CDR1 and CDR2: LGHNA and YNFKEQ. CDR3 protein: CASSQEFSLSPSGRTLYF. The CDR3 DNA reads as TGTGCCAGCAGCCAAGAGTTCAGTCTAAGCCCTAGCGGGAGGACCCTTTACTTC.

The chain recombines TRBV29-1 with TRBJ1-4; D is uncertain. The germline V gene has CDR1 SQVTM and CDR2 ANQGSEA. The V end was cut by 5 bases, the J end by 3 bases, with 10 bases between. The CDR3 is 13 amino acids. The CDR3 protein is CSVLGAPNEKLFF. CDR3 bases: TGCAGCGTTTTAGGAGCCCCTAATGAAAAACTGTTTTTT.

This sequence joins TRBV6-5 and TRBJ1-1; 8 bases agree with TRBD1. The J segment lost 5 bases and the V segment lost 2 bases, leaving 10 bases of the junction unmatched. The CDR3 sequence is 16 residues long. From germline, CDR1 is MNHEY and CDR2 SVGAGI. CDR3 amino acids: CASSYTRTGMRTEAFF. The CDR3 coding sequence is TGTGCCAGCAGTTACACCAGGACAGGGATGAGGACTGAAGCTTTCTTT.

The chain links TRBV6-2 or TRBV6-3 to TRBJ2-7, with D uncertain. Germline CDR1 MNHEY, CDR2 SVGEGT. V lost 4 bases and J 6 bases, leaving 13 bases between the germline ends. The CDR3 sequence is 13 residues long. CDR3: CASSSTPLGEQYF. CDR3 nucleotides: TGTGCCAGCAGTTCGACTCCGTTGGGCGAGCAGTACTTC.

CDR3 nucleotides: TGTGCCAGCAGCTTAAACCCGACAGTGAGGCCTCAGCCCCAGCATTTT. Encoded protein: CASSLNPTVRPQPQHF. V usage is TRBV11-2 and J usage is TRBJ1-5; TRBD1 is a possible D gene (5 bases). V was clipped by 2 bases and J by 6 bases, with 17 bases between them. The CDR3 runs 16 residues. Germline V CDR1 and CDR2: SGHAT, FQNNGV.

The chain carries TRBV6-1 and TRBJ1-3; possibly TRBD1 for D (6 bases). V lost 4 bases and J 1 base, leaving 17 bases between the germline ends. The CDR3 extends over 17 amino acids. CDR1 MNHNS and CDR2 SASEGT come from the germline V gene. DNA of the CDR3: TGTGCCAGCAGTGCTCGCAGGGGCACGGAATCTGGAAACACCATATATTTT. Residues: CASSARRGTESGNTIYF.

The chain joins TRBV19 to TRBJ1-6; D gene uncertain. The germline V and J ends were trimmed by 2 bases and 8 bases, with 16 bases remaining between them. This CDR3 contains 16 residues. Germline CDR1 LNHDA, CDR2 SQIVND (reference sequence). This CDR3 reads CASSIFWLRRDSPLHF. The CDR3 DNA follows: TGTGCCAGTAGTATATTCTGGCTGCGGCGGGATTCACCCCTCCACTTT.

This rearrangement joins TRBV2 to TRBJ2-7; D is unresolved. The CDR3 has 14 residues. CDR1 and CDR2 (germline): SNHLY, FYNNEI. Trimming removed 1 base from V and 6 bases from J, with 13 bases in between. The CDR3 sequence: CASSEGVSASEQYF. In DNA form, the CDR3 reads TGTGCCAGCAGTGAAGGGGTTTCAGCGAGCGAGCAGTACTTC. The whole variable domain, remainder taken from reference TRBV2 and TRBJ2-7, is EPEVTQTPSHQVTQMGQEVILRCVPISNHLYFYWYRQILGQKVEFLVSFYNNEISEKSEIFDDQFSVERPDGSNFTLKIRSTKLEDSAMYFCASSEGVSASEQYFGPGTRLTVT.

The genes are TRBV2 and TRBJ1-4; TRBD1 might be the D (6 bases). Germline V CDR1 and CDR2: SNHLY, FYNNEI. This CDR3 is built from 15 residues. The V gene lost 8 bases and the J gene lost 5 bases, with 18 bases spanning the gap. The CDR3 protein is CASLFQGGLNEKLFF. The CDR3 coding sequence is TGTGCCAGCTTGTTTCAAGGGGGATTAAATGAAAAACTGTTTTTT.

The gene calls are TRBV27 and TRBJ2-3; possibly TRBD2 for D (6 bases). The germline V and J ends were trimmed by 6 bases and 2 bases, with 15 bases remaining between them. CDR3 size: 15 residues. Germline CDR1 and CDR2: MNHEY and SMNVEV (reference sequence). The CDR3 reads CASRPPRDFTDTQYF. In nucleotides, the CDR3 is TGTGCCAGCAGACCCCCCCGGGACTTCACAGATACGCAGTATTTT.

This chain links TRBV11-2 with TRBJ2-1, with 10 bases fitting TRBD2. CDR1 is SGHAT, CDR2 FQNNGV, per germline. After removal of 5 bases from V and 4 bases from J, the junction contained 5 bases not matched to a gene. This CDR3 has 15 amino acids. The CDR3 DNA reads as TGTGCCAGCAGCCCTCCGGGACTAGCGTACAATGAGCAGTTCTTC. As protein: CASSPPGLAYNEQFF.